This T cell receptor beta chain was documented in a study of glioma-infiltrating T cells after dendritic cell vaccination. About the study: Patients received autologous tumor lysate-pulsed dendritic cell vaccination between about 2002 and 2013.

Assay used: immunoSEQ multiplex PCR; TCRdb lists only in-frame clones, some missing. The table lists over 55,000 clones, roughly 79% of them singletons. V was pared by 1 base and J by 5 bases, with 12 bases of the junction left unmatched. The CDR3 sequence is 16 residues long. The germline V gene has CDR1 SGHRS and CDR2 YFSETQ. PBMC sampling occurred before vaccination, two weeks after the third dose, and at progression. Sequencing was performed on blood, taken before dendritic cell vaccination. This chain links TRBV5-1 with TRBJ2-7; 7 positions match TRBD1. The TCR sequence derives from a human donor with glioblastoma. In nucleotides, the CDR3 is TGCGCCAGCAGCTTGTTAGTTGCAGGGGGTCTGAACGAGCAGTACTTC. It specifies CASSLLVAGGLNEQYF.